Listed here are 16 T cell receptor beta chains from one sample, sequenced in a study of cytomegalovirus exposure and HLA in healthy donors. This table comes from immunoSEQ multiplex PCR, and its TCRdb copy is limited to in-frame clones, with some not included. The sample lists roughly 130,000 clones, 70% to 90% occurring once. The sequenced material came from PBMCs. Receptors were obtained from a woman younger than 45 in good health and CMV-seronegative.

This chain connects TRBV4-2 to TRBJ2-5; 7 bases line up with TRBD2. V shed 0 bases, J shed 3 bases, and the junction held 10 bases outside the gene matches. The germline V gene encodes CDR1 LGHNA and CDR2 YNFKEQ. The CDR3 length is 17 residues. The CDR3 region has the DNA TGTGCCAGCAGCCAAGACCGAAAAATAAGCGGGGAAGAGACCCAGTACTTC. It codes for CASSQDRKISGEETQYF.

This chain links TRBV5-4 with TRBJ1-2; D may be TRBD1 (6 bases). Trimming removed 0 bases at V and 6 bases at J, with 18 bases between. The germline V gene encodes CDR1 SGHNT and CDR2 YYREEE (reference sequence). The CDR3 contains 16 residues. CDR3 in amino acids: CASSLAWGHAEDGYTF. The CDR3 coding sequence is TGTGCCAGCAGCTTGGCCTGGGGGCATGCAGAAGATGGCTACACCTTC.

This chain links TRBV5-5 with TRBJ1-2; 10 nucleotides agree with TRBD1. Germline V CDR1 and CDR2: SGHKS, YYEKEE (reference sequence). This CDR3 spans 14 amino acids. Germline trimming cut 5 bases from V and 8 bases from J; bases unmatched to any gene: 9. The DNA of the CDR3 is TGTGCCAGCAGTTGGGACAGGGGCATAAGCGGCTACACCTTC. This sequence encodes CASSWDRGISGYTF.

The chain recombines TRBV25-1 with TRBJ1-3; D unclear. V was trimmed by 1 base and J by 0 bases, leaving 10 bases between them. Germline V gene data show CDR1 as MGHDK and CDR2 as SYGVNS. The CDR3 has 16 amino acids. The CDR3, as DNA: TGTGCCAGCAGTGAATTTAGGCAGGCCTCTGGAAACACCATATATTTT. It is translated as CASSEFRQASGNTIYF.

This chain uses TRBV28 with TRBJ1-2; TRBD1 agrees at 7 bases. V shed 6 bases and J 6 bases; nucleotides not matched to a gene: 7. The CDR3 extends over 13 amino acids. Germline V gives CDR1 MDHEN, CDR2 SYDVKM. The DNA of the CDR3 is TGTGCCAGCAGCTCCAGGGGGTTTAATGGCTACACCTTC. This sequence encodes CASSSRGFNGYTF.

The chain recombines TRBV15 with TRBJ2-7, with TRBD1 matching 7 bases. The CDR3 has 15 residues. V was clipped by 1 base and J by 0 bases; unmatched bases: 3. CDR1 and CDR2 from the germline V gene are LNHNV and YYDKDF (reference sequence). The CDR3 loop is CATSRVDRSSYEQYF. In nucleotides, the CDR3 is TGTGCCACCAGCAGAGTGGACAGGAGCTCCTACGAGCAGTACTTC.

The V and J genes are TRBV5-1 and TRBJ2-3; a weak D match, TRBD2 (8 bases). V was cut by 6 bases and J by 1 base, with 15 bases left in between. The CDR3 has 15 residues. CDR1 is SGHRS, CDR2 YFSETQ, per germline. In DNA form, the CDR3 reads TGCGCCAGCAACCGGGAGGGGGCGGGCACAGATACGCAGTATTTT. This sequence encodes CASNREGAGTDTQYF.

This chain joins TRBV18 and TRBJ1-1; no firm D call. CDR1 and CDR2 from the germline V gene are KGHSH and LQKENI. V was cut by 2 bases and J by 6 bases, with 16 bases left in between. The CDR3 sequence is 15 residues long. CDR3 sequence (DNA): TGTGCCAGCTCACCAATGACCAACGGGGTCGCTGAAGCTTTCTTT. Translation gives CASSPMTNGVAEAFF. The full variable domain, in which reference TRBV18 and TRBJ1-1 provide the parts outside the CDR3, is NAGVMQNPRHLVRRRGQEARLRCSPMKGHSHVYWYRQLPEEGLKFMVYLQKENIIDESGMPKERFSAEFPKEGPSILRIQQVVRGDSAAYFCASSPMTNGVAEAFFGQGTRLTVV.

V usage is TRBV7-7 and J usage is TRBJ2-7; TRBD2 aligns across 13 bases. CDR3 length: 13 amino acids. Trimming at V came to 5 bases and at J to 6 bases, leaving 1 base not matched to a gene. Looked up from germline, CDR1 is SSHAT and CDR2 is FNYEAQ (reference sequence). The CDR3 here is CASSRLAGGEQYF. The CDR3 DNA reads TGTGCCAGCAGCCGACTAGCGGGGGGCGAGCAGTACTTC. Looking up the rest from reference TRBV7-7 and TRBJ2-7 gives the full variable domain: GAGVSQSPRYKVTKRGQDVTLRCDPISSHATLYWYQQALGQGPEFLTYFNYEAQPDKSGLPSDRFSAERPEGSISTLTIQRTEQRDSAMYRCASSRLAGGEQYFGPGTRLTVT.

V usage is TRBV29-1 and J usage is TRBJ1-2; tentatively, D is TRBD1 (6 bases). Germline assignment: CDR1 SQVTM and CDR2 ANQGSEA. The V end was cut by 5 bases, the J end by 6 bases, with 13 bases between. This CDR3 spans 12 amino acids. The CDR3 DNA follows: TGCAGCGTTAACAGGGTATGGGATGGCTACACCTTC. Protein product: CSVNRVWDGYTF. The variable domain in full, with the rest retrieved from reference TRBV29-1 and TRBJ1-2, is SAVISQKPSRDICQRGTSLTIQCQVDSQVTMMFWYRQQPGQSLTLIATANQGSEATYESGFVIDKFPISRPNLTFSTLTVSNMSPEDSSIYLCSVNRVWDGYTFGSGTRLTVV.

The chain has TRBV6-1 and TRBJ1-2, with D unresolved. The CDR3 is 14 residues long. In germline, CDR1 is MNHNS, CDR2 SASEGT. V was trimmed by 1 base and J by 1 base, leaving 7 bases between them. The CDR3 region has the DNA TGTGCCAGCAGTGAAGGCTACGGTAACTATGGCTACACCTTC. Translating it yields CASSEGYGNYGYTF.

To note about this clone: Other nucleotide sequences from this sample produce the same CDR3. This rearrangement joins TRBV28 to TRBJ1-2; unclear D gene. In germline, CDR1 is MDHEN, CDR2 SYDVKM. Trimming stripped 5 bases from V and 5 bases from J, with 6 bases between. The CDR3 contains 11 residues. DNA of the CDR3: TGTGCCAGCAGTCCGGGATATGGCTACACCTTC. Translated: CASSPGYGYTF.

The rearrangement uses TRBV18 and TRBJ2-3, with 7 bases identical to TRBD2. Germline V gene data show CDR1 as KGHSH and CDR2 as LQKENI. The trim removed 1 base at V and 2 bases at J, leaving 3 bases unmatched. The CDR3 length is 15 residues. CDR3 sequence reads: CASSPRGTNTDTQYF. The CDR3 bases are TGTGCCAGCTCACCACGGGGGACTAACACAGATACGCAGTATTTT.

V and J are TRBV28 and TRBJ1-2, with D uncertain. Germline lookup yields CDR1 MDHEN and CDR2 SYDVKM. Trimming took off 2 bases at V and 1 base at J, with 8 bases between the two ends. The length of the CDR3 is 14 residues. The CDR3 bases are TGTGCCAGCAGTTTACAGGCGATTAACTATGGCTACACCTTC. This encodes CASSLQAINYGYTF.

The chain uses TRBV29-1 and TRBJ1-2; 10 positions agree with TRBD1. V dropped 1 base and J dropped 4; count of bases not matched to a gene: 0. The germline gives CDR1 SQVTM, CDR2 ANQGSEA. The CDR3 spans 13 residues. As DNA, the CDR3 is TGCAGCGTTGAAGGGACAGGGGGCTATGGCTACACCTTC. Amino acids: CSVEGTGGYGYTF.

The chain carries TRBV10-3 and TRBJ2-1; D not resolved. CDR3 size: 12 residues. The germline CDR1 and CDR2 sequences are ENHRY and SYGVKD. The V and J ends lost 3 bases and 6 bases respectively, with 6 bases between them. The CDR3 DNA sequence: TGTGCCATCAGTGACCGTCGCAATGAGCAGTTCTTC. It yields the protein CAISDRRNEQFF.